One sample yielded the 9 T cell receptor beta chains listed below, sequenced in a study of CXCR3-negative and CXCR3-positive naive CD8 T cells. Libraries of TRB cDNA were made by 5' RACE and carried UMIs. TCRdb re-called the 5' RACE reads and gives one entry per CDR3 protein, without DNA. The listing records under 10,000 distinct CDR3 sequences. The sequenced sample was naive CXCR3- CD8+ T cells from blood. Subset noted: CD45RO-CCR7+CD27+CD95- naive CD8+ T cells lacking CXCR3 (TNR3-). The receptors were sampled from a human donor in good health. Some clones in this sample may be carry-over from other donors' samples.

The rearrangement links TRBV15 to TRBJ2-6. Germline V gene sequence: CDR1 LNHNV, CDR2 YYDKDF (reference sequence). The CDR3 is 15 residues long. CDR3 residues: CATSGSASGANVLTF.

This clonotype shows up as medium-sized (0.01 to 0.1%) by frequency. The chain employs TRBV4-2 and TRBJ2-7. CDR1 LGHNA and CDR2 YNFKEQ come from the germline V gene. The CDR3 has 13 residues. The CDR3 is CASSQEYIYEQYF.

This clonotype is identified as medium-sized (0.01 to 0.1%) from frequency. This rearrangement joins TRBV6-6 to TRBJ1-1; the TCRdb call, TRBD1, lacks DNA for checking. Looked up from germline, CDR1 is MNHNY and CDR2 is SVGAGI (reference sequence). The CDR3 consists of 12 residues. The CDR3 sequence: CASSPGTVEAFF.

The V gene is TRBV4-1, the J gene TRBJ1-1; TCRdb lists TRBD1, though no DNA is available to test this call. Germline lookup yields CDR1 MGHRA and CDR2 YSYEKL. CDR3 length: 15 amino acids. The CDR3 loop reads CASSQQGQGNTEAFF.

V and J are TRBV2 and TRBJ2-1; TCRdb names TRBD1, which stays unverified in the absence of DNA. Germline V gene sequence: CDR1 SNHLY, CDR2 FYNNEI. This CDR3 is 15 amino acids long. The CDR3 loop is CASSTRDRTYNEQFF.

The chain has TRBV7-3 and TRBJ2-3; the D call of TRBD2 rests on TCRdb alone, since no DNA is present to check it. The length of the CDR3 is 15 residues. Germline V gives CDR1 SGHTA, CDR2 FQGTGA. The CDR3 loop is CASSLTGDFTDTQYF.

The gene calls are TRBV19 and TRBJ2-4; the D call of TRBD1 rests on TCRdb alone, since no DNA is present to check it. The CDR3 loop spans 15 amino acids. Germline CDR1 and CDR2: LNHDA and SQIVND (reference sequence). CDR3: CASPPGGLAKNIQYF.

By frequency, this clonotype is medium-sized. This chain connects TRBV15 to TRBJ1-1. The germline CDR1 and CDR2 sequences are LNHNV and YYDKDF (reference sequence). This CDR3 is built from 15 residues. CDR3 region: CATSRDGGARTEAFF. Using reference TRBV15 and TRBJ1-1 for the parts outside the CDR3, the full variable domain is DAMVIQNPRYQVTQFGKPVTLSCSQTLNHNVMYWYQQKSSQAPKLLFHYYDKDFNNEADTPDNFQSRRPNTSFCFLDIRSPGLGDTAMYLCATSRDGGARTEAFFGQGTRLTVV.

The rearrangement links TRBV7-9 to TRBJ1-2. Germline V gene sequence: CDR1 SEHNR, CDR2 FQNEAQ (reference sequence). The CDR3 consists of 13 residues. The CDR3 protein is CASSPPSLYGYTF. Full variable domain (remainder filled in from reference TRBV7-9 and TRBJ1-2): DTGVSQNPRHKITKRGQNVTFRCDPISEHNRLYWYRQTLGQGPEFLTYFQNEAQLEKSRLLSDRFSAERPKGSFSTLEIQRTEQGDSAMYLCASSPPSLYGYTFGSGTRLTVV.